Listed here are 4 T cell receptor beta chains from one sample, sequenced in a study of somatic mutations in cytotoxic T cells in rheumatoid arthritis (dated 2017 in TCRdb). Preparation of the library involved the immunoSEQ multiplex PCR assay. The source is immuneACCESS, and TCRdb retained only in-frame sequences with V and J called. Part of the clones is not carried over; for the studies checked, unresolved V genes explain less than half of this, and the remainder is unexplained. The sample contains about 7,400 clones, approximately 86% of them found a single time. The top ten hold roughly 17% of the sample. Specimen: CD8+ T cells sorted from blood. The source of these receptors is a man aged 35 to 55 with rheumatoid arthritis.

The genes are TRBV5-1 and TRBJ2-1; D perhaps matches TRBD1 (5 bases). CDR1 SGHRS and CDR2 YFSETQ come from the germline V gene. Deletions cut 0 bases from V and 10 bases from J, with 14 bases between. There are 14 residues in the CDR3. CDR3 loop: CASSLAERGEEQFF. The DNA for the CDR3 is TGCGCCAGCAGCTTGGCCGAAAGGGGCGAGGAGCAGTTCTTC.

V and J are TRBV6-1 and TRBJ2-3; 9 nucleotides line up with TRBD2. CDR1 and CDR2 (germline): MNHNS, SASEGT. The trim removed 1 base at V and 4 bases at J, leaving 3 bases unmatched. The CDR3 covers 15 residues. The chain's CDR3 is CASSEGGGAADTQYF. DNA for the CDR3: TGTGCCAGCAGTGAAGGCGGGGGGGCCGCAGATACGCAGTATTTT.

The rearrangement joins TRBV7-8 to TRBJ2-5; TRBD2 agrees at 12 bases. The CDR3 is 19 residues long. Germline V gene data show CDR1 as SGHVS and CDR2 as FQNEAQ. V shed 1 base, J shed 0 bases, and the junction held 9 bases outside the gene matches. In nucleotides, the CDR3 is TGTGCCAGCAGCTTAGGCGGTCTAGCGGGGGGGCCCTACCAAGAGACCCAGTACTTC. Amino acids: CASSLGGLAGGPYQETQYF.

V and J are TRBV9 and TRBJ1-3; D not certain. CDR1 is SGDLS and CDR2 is YYNGEE in the germline V gene. This CDR3 has 15 amino acids. Trimming removed 8 bases from V and 0 bases from J, with 15 bases in between. The CDR3 DNA follows: TGTGCCAGTCAAGCGGACGGTAACTCTGGAAACACCATATATTTT. Protein product: CASQADGNSGNTIYF. The full variable domain, with the rest looked up from reference TRBV9 and TRBJ1-3, is DSGVTQTPKHLITATGQRVTLRCSPRSGDLSVYWYQQSLDQGLQFLIQYYNGEERAKGNILERFSAQQFPDLHSELNLSSLELGDSALYFCASQADGNSGNTIYFGEGSWLTVV.